This TCR beta chain was profiled in a study of cytomegalovirus exposure and HLA in healthy donors. A few counts support this clone. Its antigen is as yet unknown. The PCR ran on 60 Vbeta and 13 Jbeta primers. The assay was immunoSEQ multiplex PCR, and TCRdb's table has in-frame clones only and misses some. The data contain about 170,000 clones, around 62% of them singletons. Study conclusions and caveats: Sequence variants that were highly shared formed a cluster that was likely a sequencing artifact. Per a prior analysis, the majority of TCR beta V segments were productive roughly 87% or roughly 30% of the time.

This sequence was found in a middle-aged man in good health and CMV-seronegative. The sample taken for sequencing was PBMCs.

CDR3 coding DNA: TGTGCCAGCAGCGTAATGGCGGGGGGGCAAGATACGCAGTATTTT. Translating gives CASSVMAGGQDTQYF. This chain connects TRBV9 to TRBJ2-3; 9 bases match TRBD2. The V and J ends lost 1 base and 5 bases, in that order; junction bases with no gene match: 5. Germline V gene lookup returns CDR1 SGDLS and CDR2 YYNGEE. The CDR3 has 15 residues.